Each of the 15 T cell receptor beta chains below was sequenced from the same sample in a study of OX40 agonist ivuxolimab in advanced cancers. The assay was immunoSEQ multiplex PCR, and TCRdb's table has in-frame clones only and misses some. The profile covers 42,000 or so clones, with 85% to 90% appearing a single time and around 40% taken by the ten largest. Sequences were derived from CD4+ or CD8+ T cells sorted from blood, sampled in a trial of the OX40 agonist ivuxolimab. Source of these receptors: an adult with an advanced solid tumor such as melanoma, head and neck, liver or kidney cancer.

The genes are TRBV4-1 and TRBJ1-4, with D tentatively TRBD1 (5 bases). This CDR3 has 15 residues. Germline loops: CDR1 MGHRA, CDR2 YSYEKL. V lost 0 bases and J 7 bases, leaving 12 bases between the germline ends. CDR3 sequence: CASSQDRQNLEKLFF. In DNA, the CDR3 is TGCGCCAGCAGCCAAGATCGACAGAACCTTGAAAAACTGTTTTTT.

The chain has TRBV7-2 and TRBJ2-3; 13 bases line up with TRBD2. V was pared by 5 bases and J by 5 bases, with 7 bases of the junction left unmatched. The CDR3 length is 16 residues. Germline V CDR1 and CDR2: SGHTA, FQGNSA. CDR3 amino acids: CASSHGLAGDVDTQYF. CDR3 in DNA: TGTGCCAGCAGCCACGGACTAGCGGGAGACGTAGATACGCAGTATTTT.

The chain uses TRBV2 and TRBJ2-7; D not certain. Germline V gene sequence: CDR1 SNHLY, CDR2 FYNNEI. This CDR3 has 12 residues. V lost 2 bases and J lost 3, with 5 bases in between. The CDR3 region is CASSEQIYEQYF. CDR3 nucleotide sequence: TGTGCCAGCAGTGAACAGATCTACGAGCAGTACTTC.

This chain uses TRBV10-2 with TRBJ2-1; 11 bases are shared with TRBD2. This CDR3 spans 14 amino acids. The germline gives CDR1 WSHSY, CDR2 SAAADI. The J segment lost 7 bases and the V segment lost 8 bases, leaving 7 bases of the junction unmatched. Here the CDR3 reads CASLSGRARNEQFF. The CDR3 nucleotides read TGCGCCAGCCTTAGCGGGAGGGCAAGAAATGAGCAGTTCTTC.

The chain employs TRBV13 and TRBJ1-6, with D perhaps TRBD1 (5 bases). CDR1 PRHDT and CDR2 FYEKMQ come from the germline V gene (reference sequence). This CDR3 is built from 15 residues. V gave up 4 bases and J gave up 7 bases, with 14 bases separating them. In nucleotides, the CDR3 is TGTGCCAGCAGCTCCTTCGGACAAGGAAATTCACCCCTCCACTTT. It codes for CASSSFGQGNSPLHF.

The chain carries TRBV5-6 and TRBJ1-6; the D gene is possibly TRBD1 (6 bases). Trimming shortened V by 2 bases and J by 7 bases, and 10 bases separated the two germline ends. Germline V gene data show CDR1 as SGHDT and CDR2 as YYEEEE. This CDR3 is built from 14 residues. CDR3 sequence (DNA): TGTGCCAGCAGCTTAGGGGGATACAATTCACCCCTCCACTTT. It specifies CASSLGGYNSPLHF.

The chain carries TRBV5-4 and TRBJ2-5; 7 positions agree with TRBD2. The J segment lost 3 bases and the V segment lost 4 bases, leaving 6 bases of the junction unmatched. This CDR3 is built from 14 residues. Germline V gene sequence: CDR1 SGHNT, CDR2 YYREEE (reference sequence). The CDR3 loop reads CASSAPGGEETQYF. CDR3 DNA sequence: TGTGCCAGCAGCGCGCCTGGGGGGGAAGAGACCCAGTACTTC.

The CDR3 sequence is CASSWGPAATEAFF. The CDR3 DNA is TGTGCCAGTAGTTGGGGCCCGGCGGCCACTGAAGCTTTCTTT. The chain recombines TRBV19 with TRBJ1-1; D is possibly TRBD1 (5 bases). The germline V gene has CDR1 LNHDA and CDR2 SQIVND (reference sequence). This CDR3 comprises 14 residues. Trimming shortened V by 5 bases and J by 4 bases, and 14 bases separated the two germline ends.

The chain couples TRBV6-5 to TRBJ1-2; D unresolved. The CDR3 has 14 residues. Germline V gene data show CDR1 as MNHEY and CDR2 as SVGAGI. V was clipped by 5 bases and J by 4 bases, with 14 bases between them. In DNA form, the CDR3 reads TGTGCCAGCAGTCGGGAGAGAGGGATCTATGGCTACACCTTC. As protein: CASSRERGIYGYTF.

The V call is TRBV5-8, the J call TRBJ2-3, with 15 positions matching TRBD2. V trimming: 4 bases; J trimming: 3 bases; junction bases outside the gene matches: 6. Germline V gene lookup returns CDR1 SGHTS and CDR2 YDEGEE. The CDR3 sequence is 17 residues long. CDR3 nucleotides: TGTGCCAGCAGCCCCGGGACTAGCGGGGGGACAACAGATACGCAGTATTTT. Encoded protein: CASSPGTSGGTTDTQYF.

The rearrangement links TRBV11-1 to TRBJ1-5, with D maybe TRBD1 (6 bases). Germline CDR1 reads SGHAT; CDR2 reads FQDESV (reference sequence). Trimming pared 5 bases from V and 4 bases from J, leaving 21 bases between. The CDR3 contains 17 residues. The CDR3 bases are TGTGCCAGCAGCCAAAACTCGGCGGCAGGGGTGAATCAGCCCCAGCATTTT. Residues: CASSQNSAAGVNQPQHF.

This clone is medium-sized. CDR3 sequence (DNA): TGCGCCAGCAACCCAGGAATGAACACTGAAGCTTTCTTT. Encoded protein: CASNPGMNTEAFF. The chain recombines TRBV10-2 with TRBJ1-1; D remains unclear. The V end lost 7 bases, the J end lost 0 bases, and 9 bases lay between the germline ends. The CDR3 consists of 13 residues. The germline gives CDR1 WSHSY, CDR2 SAAADI.

This clone was seen only once. V gene TRBV6-5 combines with J gene TRBJ1-4, with D hard to call. V was clipped by 2 bases and J by 8 bases, with 15 bases between them. Germline V lookup: CDR1 MNHEY, CDR2 SVGAGI. CDR3 size: 15 residues. The CDR3: CASSYHSLGGEKLFF. The CDR3 coding sequence is TGTGCCAGCAGTTACCACTCTTTGGGTGGCGAAAAACTGTTTTTT.

Only one count was recorded for this clone. The V gene is TRBV2, the J gene TRBJ1-1; TRBD1 matches at 7 bases. This CDR3 has 15 residues. In germline, CDR1 is SNHLY, CDR2 FYNNEI. Trimming cost V 3 bases and J 3 bases; bases outside gene matches: 7. The DNA of the CDR3 is TGTGCCAGCAGTGACCACAGACAGGGAGACACTGAAGCTTTCTTT. Amino acids: CASSDHRQGDTEAFF.

This clone was found once. CDR3 region: CASSLDWGAAGKVGDTQYF. The CDR3 DNA reads TGTGCCAGCAGCTTAGATTGGGGGGCAGCGGGAAAAGTGGGAGATACGCAGTATTTT. This sequence joins TRBV11-2 and TRBJ2-3, with D possibly matching TRBD2 (7 bases). Germline CDR1 SGHAT, CDR2 FQNNGV. Trimming stripped 0 bases from V and 5 bases from J, with 24 bases between. This CDR3 region has 19 residues.